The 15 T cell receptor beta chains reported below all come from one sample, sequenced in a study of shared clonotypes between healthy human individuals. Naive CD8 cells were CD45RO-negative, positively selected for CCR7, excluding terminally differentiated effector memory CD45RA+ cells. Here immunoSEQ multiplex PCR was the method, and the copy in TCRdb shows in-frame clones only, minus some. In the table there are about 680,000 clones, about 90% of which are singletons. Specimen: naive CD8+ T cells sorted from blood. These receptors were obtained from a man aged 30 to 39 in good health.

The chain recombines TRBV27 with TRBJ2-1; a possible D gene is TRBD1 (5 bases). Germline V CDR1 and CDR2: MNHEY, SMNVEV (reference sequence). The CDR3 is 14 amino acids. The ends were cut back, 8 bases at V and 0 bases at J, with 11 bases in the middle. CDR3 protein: CASGWGSSYNEQFF. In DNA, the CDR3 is TGTGCCAGCGGCTGGGGCAGCTCCTACAATGAGCAGTTCTTC.

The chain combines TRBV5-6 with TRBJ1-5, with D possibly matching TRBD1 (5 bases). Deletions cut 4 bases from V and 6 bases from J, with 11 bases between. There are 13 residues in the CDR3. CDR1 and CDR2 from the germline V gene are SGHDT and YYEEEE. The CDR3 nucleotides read TGTGCCAGCAGCCCCCAGGGTGCTCAGCCCCAGCATTTT. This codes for CASSPQGAQPQHF.

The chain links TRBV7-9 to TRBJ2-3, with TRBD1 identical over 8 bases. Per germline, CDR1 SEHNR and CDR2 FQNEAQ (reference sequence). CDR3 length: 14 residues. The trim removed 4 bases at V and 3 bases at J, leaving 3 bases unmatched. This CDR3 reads CASSSTGETDTQYF. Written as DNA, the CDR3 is TGTGCCAGCAGCTCGACAGGGGAAACAGATACGCAGTATTTT.

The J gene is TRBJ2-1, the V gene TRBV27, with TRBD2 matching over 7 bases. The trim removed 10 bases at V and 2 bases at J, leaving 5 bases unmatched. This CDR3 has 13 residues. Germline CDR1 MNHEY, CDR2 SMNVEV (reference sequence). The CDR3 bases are TGTGCCACCCGACTAGCTCCCTACAATGAGCAGTTCTTC. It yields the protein CATRLAPYNEQFF.

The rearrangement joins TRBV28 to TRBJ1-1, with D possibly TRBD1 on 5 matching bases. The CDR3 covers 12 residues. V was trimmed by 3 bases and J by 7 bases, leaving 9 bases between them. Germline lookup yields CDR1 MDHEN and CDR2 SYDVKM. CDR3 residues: CASSFGGIEAFF. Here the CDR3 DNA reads TGTGCCAGCAGTTTCGGGGGAATTGAAGCTTTCTTT.

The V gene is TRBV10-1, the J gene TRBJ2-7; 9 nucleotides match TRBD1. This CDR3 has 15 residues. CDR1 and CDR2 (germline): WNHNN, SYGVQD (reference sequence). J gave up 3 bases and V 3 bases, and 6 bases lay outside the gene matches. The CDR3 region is CASSDPGTGYYEQYF. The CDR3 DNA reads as TGCGCCAGCAGTGACCCCGGGACAGGGTACTACGAGCAGTACTTC.

CDR3 bases: TGCGCCAGCAGATTACTAGCGGTGAGCACAGATACGCAGTATTTT. This gives the protein CASRLLAVSTDTQYF. The chain recombines TRBV4-3 with TRBJ2-3, with 8 bases identical to TRBD2. The CDR3 totals 15 residues. The germline V gene has CDR1 LGHNA and CDR2 YSLEER. V was pared by 6 bases and J by 0 bases, with 5 bases of the junction left unmatched.

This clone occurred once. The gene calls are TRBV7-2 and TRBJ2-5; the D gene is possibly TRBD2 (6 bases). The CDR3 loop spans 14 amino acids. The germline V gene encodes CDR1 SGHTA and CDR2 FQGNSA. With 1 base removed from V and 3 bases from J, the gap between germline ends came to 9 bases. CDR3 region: CASSLDGGEETQYF. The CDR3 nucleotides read TGTGCCAGCAGCTTAGACGGGGGTGAAGAGACCCAGTACTTC.

CDR3 amino acids: CASSPSISGNTIYF. In DNA, the CDR3 is TGTGCCAGCAGCCCCAGCATTTCTGGAAACACCATATATTTT. The chain is built from TRBV7-9 and TRBJ1-3; no reliable D call. This CDR3 region has 14 residues. V lost 5 bases to trimming and J lost 1 base, with 9 bases between them. Germline CDR1 reads SEHNR; CDR2 reads FQNEAQ (reference sequence).

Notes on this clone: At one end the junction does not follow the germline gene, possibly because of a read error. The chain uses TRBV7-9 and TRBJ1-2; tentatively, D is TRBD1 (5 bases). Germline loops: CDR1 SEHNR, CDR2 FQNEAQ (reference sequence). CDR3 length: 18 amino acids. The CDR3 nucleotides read TGTGCCAGCAGCCCCCCGGTAGGGTGGGCAGGGTCGGACTACGGCTACACCTTC. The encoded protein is CASSPPVGWAGSDYGYTF. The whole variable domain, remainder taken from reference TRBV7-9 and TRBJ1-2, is DTGVSQNPRHKITKRGQNVTFRCDPISEHNRLYWYRQTLGQGPEFLTYFQNEAQLEKSRLLSDRFSAERPKGSFSTLEIQRTEQGDSAMYLCASSPPVGWAGSDYGYTFGSGTRLTVV.

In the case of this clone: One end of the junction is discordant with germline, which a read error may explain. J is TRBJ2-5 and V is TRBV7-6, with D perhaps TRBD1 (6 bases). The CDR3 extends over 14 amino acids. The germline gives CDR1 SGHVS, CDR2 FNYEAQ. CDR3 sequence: CASTLFGGEKTQYF. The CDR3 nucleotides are TGTGCCAGCACCTTATTTGGGGGCGAGAAGACCCAGTACTTC. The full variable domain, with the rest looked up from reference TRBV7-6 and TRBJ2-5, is GAGVSQSPRYKVTKRGQDVALRCDPISGHVSLYWYRQALGQGPEFLTYFNYEAQQDKSGLPNDRFSAERPEGSISTLTIQRTEQRDSAMYRCASTLFGGEKTQYFGPGTRLLVL.

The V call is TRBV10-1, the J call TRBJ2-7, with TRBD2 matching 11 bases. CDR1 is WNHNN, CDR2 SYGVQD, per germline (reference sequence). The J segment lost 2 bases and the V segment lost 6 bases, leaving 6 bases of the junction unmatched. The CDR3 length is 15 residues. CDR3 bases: TGCGCCAGCAGCTCCGGGACTAGCGGAACCTACGAGCAGTACTTC. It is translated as CASSSGTSGTYEQYF.

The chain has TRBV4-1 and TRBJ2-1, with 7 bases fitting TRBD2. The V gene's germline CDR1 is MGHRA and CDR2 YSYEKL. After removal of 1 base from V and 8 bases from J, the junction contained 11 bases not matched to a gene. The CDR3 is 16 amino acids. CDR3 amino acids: CASSQGGGRAWDEQFF. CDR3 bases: TGCGCCAGCAGCCAAGGTGGAGGGAGGGCCTGGGATGAGCAGTTCTTC.

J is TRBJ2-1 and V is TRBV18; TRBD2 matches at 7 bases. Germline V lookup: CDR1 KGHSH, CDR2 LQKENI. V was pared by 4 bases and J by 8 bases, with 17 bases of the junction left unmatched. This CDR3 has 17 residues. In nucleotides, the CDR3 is TGTGCCAGCTCACGGGGGGGACCACAGCGGGTTTTGGATGAGCAGTTCTTC. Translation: CASSRGGPQRVLDEQFF.

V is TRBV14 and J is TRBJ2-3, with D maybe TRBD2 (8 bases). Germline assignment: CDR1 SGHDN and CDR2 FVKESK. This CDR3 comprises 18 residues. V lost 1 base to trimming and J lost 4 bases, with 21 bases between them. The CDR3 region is CASSQVFSGTRGPDTQYF. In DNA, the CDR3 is TGTGCCAGCAGCCAAGTGTTCTCCGGGACTAGGGGGCCAGATACGCAGTATTTT.